Below are 3 T cell receptor beta chains sequenced from a single sample in a study of T cell repertoires in cytomegalovirus infection. Via MiXCR, TCRdb re-called the reads, giving one row per CDR3 protein. This table holds about 280,000 distinct CDR3 sequences, approximately 22% found once. Their target antigens are unknown. This material consisted of cultured PBMCs, taken from culture after CMV antigen stimulation. Receptors originate from a human donor in good health (CMV status not recorded). Some clones in this sample may be carry-over from other donors' samples.

This clonotype was seen a handful of times. The chain couples TRBV19 to TRBJ2-3; 14 bases match TRBD2. V was clipped by 6 bases and J by 4 bases; unmatched bases: 3. There are 15 residues in the CDR3. Germline values: CDR1 LNHDA, CDR2 SQIVND (reference sequence). The CDR3 DNA is TGTGCCAGTAGGACGACTAGCGGGAGGGCAGATACGCAGTATTTT. This gives the protein CASRTTSGRADTQYF.

V usage is TRBV19 and J usage is TRBJ1-2, with 7 bases fitting TRBD1. The CDR3 runs to 15 residues. V gave up 0 bases and J gave up 6 bases; unmatched junction bases: 7. Germline V lookup: CDR1 LNHDA, CDR2 SQIVND (reference sequence). DNA for the CDR3: TGTGCCAGTAGTATAGAACGGCGGACAGGACATGGCTACACCTTC. This codes for CASSIERRTGHGYTF.

The rearrangement joins TRBV5-4 to TRBJ2-1; 11 bases are shared with TRBD2. The ends lost 4 bases at V and 5 bases at J; junction bases unmatched: 11. Germline lookup yields CDR1 SGHNT and CDR2 YYREEE (reference sequence). The CDR3 totals 17 residues. CDR3 DNA sequence: TGTGCCAGCAGCACCTTACAAGGACTAGCGGGTCACAATGAGCAGTTCTTC. It translates to CASSTLQGLAGHNEQFF.